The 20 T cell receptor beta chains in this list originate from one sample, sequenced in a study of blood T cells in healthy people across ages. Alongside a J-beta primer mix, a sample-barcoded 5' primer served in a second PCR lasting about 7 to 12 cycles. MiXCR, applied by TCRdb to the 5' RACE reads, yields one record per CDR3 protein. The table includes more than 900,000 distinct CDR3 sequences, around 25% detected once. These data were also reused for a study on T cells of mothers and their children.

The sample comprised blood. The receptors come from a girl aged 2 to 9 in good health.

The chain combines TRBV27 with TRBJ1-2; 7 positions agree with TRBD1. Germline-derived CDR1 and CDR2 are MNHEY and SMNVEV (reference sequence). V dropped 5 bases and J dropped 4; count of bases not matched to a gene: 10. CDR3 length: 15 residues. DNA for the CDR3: TGTGCCAGCAGTCCCGGGACAGCCGCCTTCTATGGCTACACCTTC. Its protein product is CASSPGTAAFYGYTF.

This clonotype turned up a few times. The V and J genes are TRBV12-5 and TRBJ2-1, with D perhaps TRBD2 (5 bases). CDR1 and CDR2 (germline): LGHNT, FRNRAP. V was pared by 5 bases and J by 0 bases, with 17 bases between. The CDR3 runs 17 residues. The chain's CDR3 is CASGPLGLASSYNEQFF. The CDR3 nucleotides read TGTGCTAGTGGTCCCCTCGGACTCGCTAGCTCCTACAATGAGCAGTTCTTC. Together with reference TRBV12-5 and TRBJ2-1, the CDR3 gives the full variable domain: DARVTQTPRHKVTEMGQEVTMRCQPILGHNTVFWYRQTMMQGLELLAYFRNRAPLDDSGMPKDRFSAEMPDATLATLKIQPSEPRDSAVYFCASGPLGLASSYNEQFFGPGTRLTVL.

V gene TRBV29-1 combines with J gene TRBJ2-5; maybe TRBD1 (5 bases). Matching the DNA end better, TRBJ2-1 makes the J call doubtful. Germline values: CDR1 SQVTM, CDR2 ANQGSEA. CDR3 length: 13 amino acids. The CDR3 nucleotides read TGCAGCGTTACAGGCTGGGCGCACACCGAGCAGTTCTTC. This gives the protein CSVTGWAHTEQFF.

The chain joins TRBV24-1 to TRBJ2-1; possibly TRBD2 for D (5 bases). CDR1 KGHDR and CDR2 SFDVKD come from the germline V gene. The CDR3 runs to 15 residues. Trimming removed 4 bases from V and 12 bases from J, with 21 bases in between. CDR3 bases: TGTGCCACCAGTGAAACTAGGACCGGGCCGCTGGGGCAGTTCTTC. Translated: CATSETRTGPLGQFF.

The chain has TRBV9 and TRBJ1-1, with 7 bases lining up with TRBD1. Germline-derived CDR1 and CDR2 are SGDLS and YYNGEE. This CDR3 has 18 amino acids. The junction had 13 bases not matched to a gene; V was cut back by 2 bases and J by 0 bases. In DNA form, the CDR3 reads TGTGCCAGCAGCGTTTTAGGGGCCCCCACAGGGGTGAACACTGAAGCTTTCTTT. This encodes CASSVLGAPTGVNTEAFF.

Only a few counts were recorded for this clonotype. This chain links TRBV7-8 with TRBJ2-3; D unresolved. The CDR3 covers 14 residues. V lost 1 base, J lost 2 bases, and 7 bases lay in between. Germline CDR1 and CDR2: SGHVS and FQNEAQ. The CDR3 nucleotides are TGTGCCAGCAGCTTAGGGGCCTACACAGATACGCAGTATTTT. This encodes CASSLGAYTDTQYF.

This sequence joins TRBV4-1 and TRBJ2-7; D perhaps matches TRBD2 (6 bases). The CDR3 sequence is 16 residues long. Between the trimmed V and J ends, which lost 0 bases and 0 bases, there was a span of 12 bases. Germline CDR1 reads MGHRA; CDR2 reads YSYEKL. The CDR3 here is CASSQEHAGYSYEQYF. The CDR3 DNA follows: TGCGCCAGCAGCCAAGAACACGCGGGGTACTCCTACGAGCAGTACTTC.

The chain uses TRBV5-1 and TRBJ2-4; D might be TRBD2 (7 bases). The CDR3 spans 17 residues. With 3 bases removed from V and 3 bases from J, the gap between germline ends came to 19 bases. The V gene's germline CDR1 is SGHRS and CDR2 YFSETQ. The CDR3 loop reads CASSSVAGARNKNIQYF. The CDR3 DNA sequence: TGCGCCAGCAGCTCCGTTGCGGGGGCCAGGAACAAAAACATTCAGTACTTC.

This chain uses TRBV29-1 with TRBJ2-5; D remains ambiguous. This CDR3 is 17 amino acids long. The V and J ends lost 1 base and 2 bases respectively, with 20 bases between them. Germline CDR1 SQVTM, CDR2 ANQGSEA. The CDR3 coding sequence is TGCAGCGTTGAAGCCCATGGGCCAGGCAACTTTCAAGAGACCCAGTACTTC. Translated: CSVEAHGPGNFQETQYF.

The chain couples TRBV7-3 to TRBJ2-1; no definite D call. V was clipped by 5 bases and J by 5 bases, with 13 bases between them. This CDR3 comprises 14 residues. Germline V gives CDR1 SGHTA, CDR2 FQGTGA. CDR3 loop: CASSPTTQNNEQFF. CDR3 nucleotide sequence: TGTGCCAGCAGCCCGACGACTCAAAACAATGAGCAGTTCTTC.

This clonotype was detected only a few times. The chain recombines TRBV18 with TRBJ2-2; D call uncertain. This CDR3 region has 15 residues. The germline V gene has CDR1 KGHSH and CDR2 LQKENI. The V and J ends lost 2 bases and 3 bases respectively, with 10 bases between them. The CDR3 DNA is TGTGCCAGCTCACCAAAGGGTACCGACACCGGGGAGCTGTTTTTT. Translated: CASSPKGTDTGELFF.

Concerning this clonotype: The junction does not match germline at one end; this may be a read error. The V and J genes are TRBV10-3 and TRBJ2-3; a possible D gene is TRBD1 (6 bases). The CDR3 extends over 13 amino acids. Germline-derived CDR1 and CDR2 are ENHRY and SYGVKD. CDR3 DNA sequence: TGTGTCATCCAGGGGACCCCCACAGATACGCAGTATTTT. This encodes CVIQGTPTDTQYF.

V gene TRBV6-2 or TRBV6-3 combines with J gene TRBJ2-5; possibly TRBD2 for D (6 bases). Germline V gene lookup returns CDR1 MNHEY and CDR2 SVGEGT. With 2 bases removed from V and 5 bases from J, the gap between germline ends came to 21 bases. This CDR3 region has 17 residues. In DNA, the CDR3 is TGTGCCAGCAGTTACGCGCGGGACTTCCCCGGTGGCGAGACCCAGTACTTC. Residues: CASSYARDFPGGETQYF.

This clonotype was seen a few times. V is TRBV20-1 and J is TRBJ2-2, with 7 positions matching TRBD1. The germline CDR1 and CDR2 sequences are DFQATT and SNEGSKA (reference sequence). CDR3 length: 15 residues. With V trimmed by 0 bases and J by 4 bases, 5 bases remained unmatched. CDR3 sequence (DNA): TGCAGTGCTAGAGATGGGGACAGTAGCACCGGGGAGCTGTTTTTT. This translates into CSARDGDSSTGELFF.

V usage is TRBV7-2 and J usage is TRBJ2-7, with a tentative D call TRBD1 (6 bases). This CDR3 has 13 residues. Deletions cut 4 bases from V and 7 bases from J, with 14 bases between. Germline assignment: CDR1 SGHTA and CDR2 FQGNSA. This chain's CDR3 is CASSYSPGTEQYF. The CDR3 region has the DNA TGTGCCAGCAGCTACAGCCCCGGGACAGAGCAGTACTTC.

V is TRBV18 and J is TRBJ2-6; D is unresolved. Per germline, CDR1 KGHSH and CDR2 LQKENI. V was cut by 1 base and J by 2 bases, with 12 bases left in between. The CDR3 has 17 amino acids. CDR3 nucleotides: TGTGCCAGCTCACCACAATTTTGGGTGCCTGGGGCCAACGTCCTGACTTTC. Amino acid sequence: CASSPQFWVPGANVLTF.

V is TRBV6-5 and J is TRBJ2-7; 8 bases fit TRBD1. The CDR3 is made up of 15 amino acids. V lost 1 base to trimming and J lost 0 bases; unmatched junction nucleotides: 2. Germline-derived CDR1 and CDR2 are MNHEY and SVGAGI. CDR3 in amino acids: CASSYLGQGSYEQYF. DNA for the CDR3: TGTGCCAGCAGTTACTTAGGACAGGGCTCCTACGAGCAGTACTTC.

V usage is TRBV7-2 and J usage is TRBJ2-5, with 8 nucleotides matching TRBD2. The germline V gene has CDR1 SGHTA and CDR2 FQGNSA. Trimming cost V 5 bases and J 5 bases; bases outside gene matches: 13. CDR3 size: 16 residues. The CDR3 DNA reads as TGTGCCAGCAGCCTTTCCCCTCCGGGAGGGGGGGAGACCCAGTACTTC. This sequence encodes CASSLSPPGGGETQYF.

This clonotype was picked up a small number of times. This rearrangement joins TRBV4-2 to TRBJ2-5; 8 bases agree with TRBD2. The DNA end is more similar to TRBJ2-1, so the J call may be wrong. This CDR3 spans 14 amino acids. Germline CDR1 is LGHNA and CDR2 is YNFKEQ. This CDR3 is CASSQEAGEIEQFF. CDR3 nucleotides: TGTGCCAGCAGCCAAGAAGCGGGAGAAATTGAGCAGTTCTTC.

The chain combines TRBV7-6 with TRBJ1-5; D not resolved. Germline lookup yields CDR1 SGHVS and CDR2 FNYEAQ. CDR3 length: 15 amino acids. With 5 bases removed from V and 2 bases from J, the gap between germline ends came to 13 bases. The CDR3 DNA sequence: TGTGCCAGCAGCGAAAGCGGGGAAGGCAATCAGCCCCAGCATTTT. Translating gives CASSESGEGNQPQHF.